The clone carrying this T cell receptor (delta chain) was counted at least ten times. Its antigen is currently unknown. TCRdb records a much larger clone's protein for this DNA, with a difference at residue 18 that likely arises from a read error; the protein given is the translation of the DNA. Vgamma9/Vdelta2+ and Vdelta2-negative gammadelta T cells were flow-sorted from PBMC for bulk sequencing. Each sorted gammadelta sample had TRG and TRD chains sequenced. TCRdb fed the multiplex PCR reads into CATT to redo clone calling. The sample contains tens of thousands of delta-chain clones, approximately 1.5% of which appear only once. The record originates from a study of γδ T cells in repeated Plasmodium falciparum infection. General observations from the study: Waves of new clonotype selection appeared after repeated controlled infections in Vdelta2-negative, largely Vdelta1+, gammadelta T cells. Vdelta2-negative gammadelta repertoires appeared less diverse and less shared in Malian than Australian children. Over time and infection, Vgamma9/Vdelta2+ repertoires remained highly stable and polyclonal.

This CDR3 comprises 26 residues. Trimming removed 1 base from V and 0 bases from J, with 42 bases in between. Germline V gene data show CDR1 as TSWWSYY and CDR2 as QGS. Sequenced input: gamma-delta T cells from blood. The receptor was isolated from a pool of human donors (malaria-infected and uninfected, not separated). The rearrangement joins TRDV1 to TRDJ1, with D tentatively TRDD3 (7 bases). TCRdb supplies no J gene; here it was assigned by aligning the nucleotide sequence to germline. CDR3 nucleotides: TGTGCTCTTGGGGAACGGTGCGAGTCCTACCGGGGGATTTCCCTACTGGTTTCCTTGTACACCGATAAACTCATCTTT. Translation: CALGERCESYRGISLLVSLYTDKLIF.